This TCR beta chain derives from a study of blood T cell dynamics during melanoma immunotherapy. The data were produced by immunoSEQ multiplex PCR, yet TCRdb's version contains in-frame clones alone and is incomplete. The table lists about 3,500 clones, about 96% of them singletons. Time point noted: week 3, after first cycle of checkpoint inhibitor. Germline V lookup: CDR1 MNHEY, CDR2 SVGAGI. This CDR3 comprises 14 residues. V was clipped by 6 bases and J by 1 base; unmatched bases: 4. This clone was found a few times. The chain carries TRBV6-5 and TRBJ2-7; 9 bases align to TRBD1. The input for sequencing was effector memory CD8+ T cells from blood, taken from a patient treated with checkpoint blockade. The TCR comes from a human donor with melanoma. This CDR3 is CASSPTGGSYEQYF. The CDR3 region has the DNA TGTGCCAGCAGCCCGACAGGGGGGTCCTACGAGCAGTACTTC.